This paragraph reports one T cell receptor beta chain. Antigen specificity is unknown. This record belongs to a study of T-cell memory formation after mild COVID-19. General study results and limits: Day 37-peaking second-wave clones had unconfirmed SARS-CoV-2 specificity.

V was shortened by 1 base and J by 0 bases, with 5 bases between the two germline ends. Looked up from germline, CDR1 is DFQATT and CDR2 is SNEGSKA (reference sequence). The CDR3 is made up of 13 amino acids. MiXCR, run by TCRdb on the 5' RACE reads, gives a single entry per CDR3 protein. There are roughly 400,000 distinct CDR3 sequences in the sample; less than 25% occur only once, and roughly 8.7% lies in the top ten. Sequencing was done on a sample of PBMCs or a T cell subset sorted from them (not recorded which). The chain links TRBV20-1 to TRBJ2-3; D call uncertain. This TCR came from an adult woman who had mild COVID-19 (a few samples of this study predate the infection). Cell type and time point are not known. This chain's CDR3 is CSARVGSTDTQYF. The DNA of the CDR3 is TGCAGTGCTAGAGTGGGAAGCACAGATACGCAGTATTTT.